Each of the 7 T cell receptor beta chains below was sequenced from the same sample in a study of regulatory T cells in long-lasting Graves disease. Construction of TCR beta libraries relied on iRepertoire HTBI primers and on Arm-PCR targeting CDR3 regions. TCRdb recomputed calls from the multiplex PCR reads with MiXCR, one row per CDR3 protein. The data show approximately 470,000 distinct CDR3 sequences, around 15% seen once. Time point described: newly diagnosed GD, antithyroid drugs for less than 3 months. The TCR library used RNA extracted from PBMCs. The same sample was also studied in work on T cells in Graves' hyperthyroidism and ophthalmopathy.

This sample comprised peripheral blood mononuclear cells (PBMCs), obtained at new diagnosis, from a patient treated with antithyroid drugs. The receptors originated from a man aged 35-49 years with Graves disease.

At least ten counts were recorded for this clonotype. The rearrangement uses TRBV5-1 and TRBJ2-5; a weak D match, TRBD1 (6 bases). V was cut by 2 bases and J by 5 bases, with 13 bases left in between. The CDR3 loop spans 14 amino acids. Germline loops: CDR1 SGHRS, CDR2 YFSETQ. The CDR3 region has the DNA TGCGCCAGCAGCTTTCAGGGGATCGGGGAGACCCAGTACTTC. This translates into CASSFQGIGETQYF.

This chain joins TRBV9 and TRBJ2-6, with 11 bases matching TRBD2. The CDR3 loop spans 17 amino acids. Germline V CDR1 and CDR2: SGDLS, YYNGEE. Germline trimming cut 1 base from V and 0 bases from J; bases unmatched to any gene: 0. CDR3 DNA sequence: TGTGCCAGCAGCGTAACTAGCGGGAGCTCTGGGGCCAACGTCCTGACTTTC. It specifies CASSVTSGSSGANVLTF.

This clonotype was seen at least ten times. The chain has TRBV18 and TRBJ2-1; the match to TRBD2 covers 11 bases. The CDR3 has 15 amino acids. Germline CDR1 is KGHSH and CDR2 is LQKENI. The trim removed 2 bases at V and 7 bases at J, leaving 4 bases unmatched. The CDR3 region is CASSPISGRGNEQFF. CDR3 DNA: TGTGCCAGCTCACCAATTAGCGGGAGGGGAAATGAGCAGTTCTTC.

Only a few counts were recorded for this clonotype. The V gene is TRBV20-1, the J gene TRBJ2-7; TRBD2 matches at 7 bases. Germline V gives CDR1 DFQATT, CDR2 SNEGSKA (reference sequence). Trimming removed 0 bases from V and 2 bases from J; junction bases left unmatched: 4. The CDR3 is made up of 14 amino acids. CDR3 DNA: TGCAGTGCTAGAGAAGCTAGCGGAGCCTACGAGCAGTACTTC. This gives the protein CSAREASGAYEQYF.

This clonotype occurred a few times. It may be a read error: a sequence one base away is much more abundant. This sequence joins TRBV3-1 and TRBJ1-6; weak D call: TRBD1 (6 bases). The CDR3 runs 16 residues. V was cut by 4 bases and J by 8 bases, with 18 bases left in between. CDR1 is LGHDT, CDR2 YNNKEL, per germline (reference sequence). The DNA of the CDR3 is TGTGCCAGCAGCCGCCGCAAATCCACAGGGTATTCACCCCTCCACTTT. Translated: CASSRRKSTGYSPLHF.

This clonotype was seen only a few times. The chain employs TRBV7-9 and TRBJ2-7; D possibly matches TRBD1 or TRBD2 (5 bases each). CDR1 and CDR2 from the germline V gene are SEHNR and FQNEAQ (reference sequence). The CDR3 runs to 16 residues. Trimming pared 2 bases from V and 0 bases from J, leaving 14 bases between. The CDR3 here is CASSLRFGTASYEQYF. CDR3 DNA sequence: TGTGCCAGCAGCTTAAGATTCGGGACGGCCTCCTACGAGCAGTACTTC.

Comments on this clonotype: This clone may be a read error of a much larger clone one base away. The CDR3 bases are TGTGCCAGCATGGGGCGATTCTACGAGCAGTTCTTC. Translating it yields CASMGRFYEQFF. The chain carries TRBV7-3 and TRBJ2-5; D is perhaps TRBD1 (5 bases). The J call may be wrong; the DNA end is better matched by TRBJ2-1. From germline, CDR1 is SGHTA and CDR2 FQGTGA. There are 12 residues in the CDR3.